These T cell receptor beta chains were read from a single sample in a study of CD8 T cells in Susac syndrome. TCRdb fed the immunoSEQ multiplex PCR reads into MiXCR, producing one record per CDR3 protein. This table has about 200,000 distinct CDR3 sequences, 91% appearing once. Sequenced input: CD4+ T cells from PBMCs. The receptors shown here come from a human donor with Susac syndrome. Both conserved end residues are part of each CDR3. D genes are given only for firm matches. Clone size is shown for a subset of rows, as once, few, many or a class of expanded clone.

DNA	CDR3	D	size	V	J
TGCAGTGCTTTCGGGACCCGCTCCTACGAGCAGTACTTC	CSAFGTRSYEQYF	NA	NA	TRBV20-1	TRBJ2-7
TGTGCCACCAGCATAACGCTAGCGGGGGGAAAAGATACGCAGTATTTT	CATSITLAGGKDTQYF	TRBD2	NA	TRBV15	TRBJ2-3
TGTGCCAGCAGAACCCCAGGGGCGAGCACTGAAGCTTTCTTT	CASRTPGASTEAFF	NA	NA	TRBV6-2/TRBV6-3	TRBJ1-1
TGTGCCAGCAGCTCCCATTTAACGTTAGATACGCAGTATTTT	CASSSHLTLDTQYF	NA	NA	TRBV11-2	TRBJ2-3
TGTGCCTGGAGTGTGGCAGACTTAAATCAGCCCCAGCATTTT	CAWSVADLNQPQHF	NA	NA	TRBV30	TRBJ1-5
TGTGCCAGCAGCTTTAGGATGGTCGACAGGATCAACACTGAAGCTTTCTTT	CASSFRMVDRINTEAFF	NA	NA	TRBV7-6	TRBJ1-1
TGCAGTGCTAGAAACTACCGGGGCCTGAACACTGAAGCTTTCTTT	CSARNYRGLNTEAFF	NA	NA	TRBV20-1	TRBJ1-1
TGTGCCAGCAGTTACTCGATGGGACAGGGGGCTCCCAATCAGCCCCAGCATTTT	CASSYSMGQGAPNQPQHF	TRBD1	NA	TRBV6-5	TRBJ1-5
TGTGCCACCACCCCTCGGTTCTTC	CATTPRFF	NA	NA	TRBV7-9	TRBJ2-1
TGTGCCAGCAGCTTGTCGGACACTGAAGCTTTCTTT	CASSLSDTEAFF	NA	few	TRBV5-4	TRBJ1-1
TGTGCCAGTACCCTGCGGGGGCCTCATGGCTACACCTTC	CASTLRGPHGYTF	NA	NA	TRBV19	TRBJ1-2
TGTGCCAGCAGTGAAGGACTAGCGGGAAGCACAGATACGCAGTATTTT	CASSEGLAGSTDTQYF	TRBD2	NA	TRBV12-3/TRBV12-4	TRBJ2-3
TGTGCCATCAGTCCAGGGGTGACCGGGGAGCTGTTTTTT	CAISPGVTGELFF	NA	NA	TRBV10-3	TRBJ2-2
TGCGCCAGCAGCTCCCAACGGGGGAGTGAGCAGTTCTTC	CASSSQRGSEQFF	NA	NA	TRBV5-1	TRBJ2-1
TGTGCCAGTAGCCCAGACAGGGTTGGATATCGCTACACCTTC	CASSPDRVGYRYTF	TRBD1	once	TRBV19	TRBJ1-2
TGCGCCAGCAGCCCAGAACAGAATCGGCTTACTGAAGCTTTCTTT	CASSPEQNRLTEAFF	NA	NA	TRBV5-1	TRBJ1-1
TGTGCCAGGCGAAGGGGCGCGGATCAGCCCCAGCATTTT	CARRRGADQPQHF	NA	NA	TRBV10-3	TRBJ1-5
TGCGCCAGCAGCTTGGGATGGGGTACTAACTATGGCTACACCTTC	CASSLGWGTNYGYTF	NA	NA	TRBV5-1	TRBJ1-2
TGTGCCAGCAGCCGAAATAGCGGTGAGGGAAAGACCCAGTACTTC	CASSRNSGEGKTQYF	NA	NA	TRBV3-1	TRBJ2-5
TGTGCCAGCAGCTTGCAGGGCTCCAAAGAGCAGTTCTTC	CASSLQGSKEQFF	NA	NA	TRBV5-4	TRBJ2-1
TGTGCCAGCAGCCAGGTGCATCCGGGACAGGGGGCGTTAGGAAATCAGCCCCAGCATTTT	CASSQVHPGQGALGNQPQHF	TRBD1	NA	TRBV3-1	TRBJ1-5
TGCAGCGTTGATAGGGCAGGGTCCCTTTTTGTATCCTACAATGAGCAGTTCTTC	CSVDRAGSLFVSYNEQFF	NA	few	TRBV29-1	TRBJ2-1
TGCATTATATCTATTCGGGAGACCCAGTACTTC	CIISIRETQYF	NA	NA	TRBV20-1	TRBJ2-5
TGTGCCAGCAGCCAAAATCCAGGACTAGCGGGAGATCCCGGGGAGCTGTTTTTT	CASSQNPGLAGDPGELFF	TRBD2	NA	TRBV4-2	TRBJ2-2
TGCGCCAGCAGCTTGGAGGCGGGAAATAGATACGAGCAGTACTTC	CASSLEAGNRYEQYF	NA	NA	TRBV5-1	TRBJ2-7
TGTGCCAGCAGTCCTGGGGTATCACCCCTCCACTTT	CASSPGVSPLHF	NA	NA	TRBV12-3/TRBV12-4	TRBJ1-6
TGTGCCAGCAGTTGGCAGGGGGCAACTAATGAAAAACTGTTTTTT	CASSWQGATNEKLFF	TRBD1	NA	TRBV28	TRBJ1-4
TGCAGTGCTAGCGTAAACCAAGAGACCCAGTACTTC	CSASVNQETQYF	NA	NA	TRBV20-1	TRBJ2-5
TGCAGCGTTGAGCGGGACAAACAAACATATGAGCAGTTCTTC	CSVERDKQTYEQFF	NA	NA	TRBV29-1	TRBJ2-1
TGTGCCAGCAGCCCAGAAAAGGCAGATACGCAGTATTTT	CASSPEKADTQYF	NA	NA	TRBV7-8	TRBJ2-3
TGCGCCAGCAGCGCCCTACTACCCTACGAGCAGTACTTC	CASSALLPYEQYF	NA	NA	TRBV5-1	TRBJ2-7
TGTGCCAGCAGCACCCAGCGGGGGGGCCGCTATGGCTACACCTTC	CASSTQRGGRYGYTF	NA	NA	TRBV11-2	TRBJ1-2
TGTGCCAGCAGCTTGGTCAAGGGGCCCACCTATGGCTACACCTTC	CASSLVKGPTYGYTF	NA	once	TRBV5-5	TRBJ1-2
TGTGCCAGCAGCTTCAGGGACTCTGGGGCCAACGTCCTGACTTTC	CASSFRDSGANVLTF	NA	few	TRBV5-4	TRBJ2-6
TGTGCCAGCAGCTCCGGGACTAGCGACGCTACGCAGTTTTTT	CASSSGTSDATQFF	TRBD2	NA	TRBV5-6	TRBJ2-3
TGCGCCAGCAGCTTGGAGAGGCACTACGAGCAGTACTTC	CASSLERHYEQYF	NA	NA	TRBV5-1	TRBJ2-7
TGTGCCAGCAGCGCAGGGGGCGGGAGATCAGATACGCAGTATTTT	CASSAGGGRSDTQYF	NA	NA	TRBV9	TRBJ2-3
TGTGCCAGTAGTCCCCGGGACAGGAACACTGAAGCTTTCTTT	CASSPRDRNTEAFF	TRBD1	few	TRBV19	TRBJ1-1
TGTGCCAGCAGCTTTTATTCTGGGGTCGAAGTTTTCTTT	CASSFYSGVEVFF	NA	once	TRBV11-2	TRBJ1-1
TGTGCCAGCAGTGAAGGGGCAGGGGCCGACACTGAAGCTTTCTTT	CASSEGAGADTEAFF	NA	NA	TRBV2	TRBJ1-1
TGTGCCATCAATTACCAGGGGGCGGGCTCCTACGAGCAGTACTTC	CAINYQGAGSYEQYF	TRBD1	once	TRBV6-5	TRBJ2-7